The sequence of this TCR beta chain was determined in a study of T cell repertoires in cytomegalovirus infection. Study information: The authors relied on CMV epitopes, both recently identified HLA-C-restricted and well-studied HLA-B-restricted. Shared public TCR beta signatures pointed to both CMV infection and a matching HLA type. Regarding the study as a whole: It was HLA-C-restricted CMV-specific TCR beta clonotypes that dominated the response ex vivo. Using cumulative public TCR beta family frequency, the authors identified those who carried CMV together with the relevant HLA.

TCRdb called the reads again in MiXCR, with one record for every CDR3 protein. In the table there are around 800,000 distinct CDR3 sequences, about 31% of which are singletons. Trimming pared 5 bases from V and 3 bases from J, leaving 16 bases between. Germline V gene data show CDR1 as MNHEY and CDR2 as SMNVEV (reference sequence). CDR3 length equals 15 residues. This clonotype was counted only a few times. Its antigen is not known. The source was cultured CD8+ T cells from PBMCs, collected from culture after CMV antigen stimulation. The source of this sequence is a human donor in good health (CMV status not recorded). Some clones in this sample may be carry-over from other donors' samples. The rearrangement uses TRBV27 and TRBJ1-1; no firm D call. The CDR3 sequence: CASSPIVSDDTEAFF. In DNA form, the CDR3 reads TGTGCCAGCAGTCCCATAGTCAGTGACGACACTGAAGCTTTCTTT.